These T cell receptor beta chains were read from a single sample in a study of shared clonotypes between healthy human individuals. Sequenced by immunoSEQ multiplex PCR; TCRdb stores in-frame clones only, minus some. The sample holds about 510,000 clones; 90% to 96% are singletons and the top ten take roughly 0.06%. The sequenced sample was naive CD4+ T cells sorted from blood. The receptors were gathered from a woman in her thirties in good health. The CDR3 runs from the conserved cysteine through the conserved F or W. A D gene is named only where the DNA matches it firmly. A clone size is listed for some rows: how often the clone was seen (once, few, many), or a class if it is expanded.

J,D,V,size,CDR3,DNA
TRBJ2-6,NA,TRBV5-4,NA,CASSKGGSVWEFSGANVLTF,TGTGCCAGCAGCAAAGGCGGTTCGGTCTGGGAGTTCTCTGGGGCCAACGTCCTGACTTTC
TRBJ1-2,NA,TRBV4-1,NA,CASSQESLRQNPYGYTF,TGCGCCAGCAGCCAAGAATCTTTGAGACAGAACCCCTATGGCTACACCTTC
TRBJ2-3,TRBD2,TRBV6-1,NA,CASVAGGPPDTQYF,TGTGCCAGCGTAGCGGGAGGGCCCCCAGATACGCAGTATTTT
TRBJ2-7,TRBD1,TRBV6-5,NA,CASRANRGAYEQYF,TGTGCCAGCAGAGCCAACAGGGGGGCCTACGAGCAGTACTTC
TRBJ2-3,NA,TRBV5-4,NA,CASSLHPGISSDDTQYF,TGTGCCAGCAGCCTACATCCCGGGATTAGCTCCGATGATACGCAGTATTTT
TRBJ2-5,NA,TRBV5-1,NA,CASSLTGLGGETQYF,TGCGCCAGCAGCCTAACCGGACTAGGGGGAGAGACCCAGTACTTC
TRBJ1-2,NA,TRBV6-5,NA,CASSYSGRQDGYTF,TGTGCCAGCAGTTACTCGGGCCGTCAGGATGGCTACACCTTC
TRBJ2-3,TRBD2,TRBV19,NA,CASSIFSGSGGDTQYF,TGTGCCAGTAGTATTTTTAGCGGGAGTGGGGGAGATACGCAGTATTTT
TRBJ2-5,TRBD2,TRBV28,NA,CASSSPSGRGETQYF,TGTGCCAGCAGTTCCCCCAGCGGGAGAGGGGAGACCCAGTACTTC
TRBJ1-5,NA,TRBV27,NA,CASSSQTWQGNNQPQHF,TGTGCCAGCAGTTCACAAACGTGGCAGGGGAACAATCAGCCCCAGCATTTT
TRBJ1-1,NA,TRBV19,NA,CASSPRAAGTEAFF,TGTGCCAGTAGTCCCAGGGCGGCGGGGACTGAAGCTTTCTTT
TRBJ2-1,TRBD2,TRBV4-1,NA,CASSQGASGRRSSYNEQFF,TGCGCCAGCAGCCAAGGTGCTAGCGGGAGGCGTAGCTCCTACAATGAGCAGTTCTTC
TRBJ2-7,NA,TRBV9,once,CASSVSMSSYEQYF,TGTGCCAGCAGCGTTAGTATGAGCTCCTACGAGCAGTACTTC
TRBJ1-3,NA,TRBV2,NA,CASRGSSGHTIYF,TGTGCCAGCAGAGGATCCTCGGGGCACACCATATATTTT
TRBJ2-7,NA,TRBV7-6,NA,CASSLGGKGAVMVEQYF,TGTGCCAGCAGCTTAGGAGGAAAGGGAGCGGTGATGGTCGAGCAGTACTTC
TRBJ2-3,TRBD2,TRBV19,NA,CASRAGGRHIADTQYF,TGTGCCAGTAGGGCGGGAGGACGTCACATCGCAGATACGCAGTATTTT
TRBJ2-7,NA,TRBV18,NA,CASCPTGTYEQYF,TGTGCCAGCTGCCCCACGGGGACCTACGAGCAGTACTTC
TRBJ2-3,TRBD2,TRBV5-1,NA,CASSLGTSSDTQYF,TGCGCCAGCAGCTTGGGGACTAGCTCAGATACGCAGTATTTT
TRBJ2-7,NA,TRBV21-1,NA,CASSKVMAANSYEQYF,TGTGCCAGCAGCAAAGTAATGGCAGCAAATTCCTACGAGCAGTACTTC
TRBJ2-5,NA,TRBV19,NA,CASTPSPGQWETQYF,TGTGCCAGTACCCCTTCGCCGGGGCAGTGGGAGACCCAGTACTTC
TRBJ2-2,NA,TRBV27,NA,CASSPANTGELFF,TGTGCCAGCAGTCCCGCGAACACCGGGGAGCTGTTTTTT
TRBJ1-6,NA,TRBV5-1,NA,CASSLAGVNSPLHF,TGCGCCAGCAGCTTGGCAGGCGTCAATTCACCCCTCCACTTT
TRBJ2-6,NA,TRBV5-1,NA,CASSGSSGANVLTF,TGCGCCAGCAGCGGGTCCTCTGGGGCCAACGTCCTGACTTTC
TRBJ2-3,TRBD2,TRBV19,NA,CASSPGVGGSDTDTQYF,TGTGCCAGTAGTCCCGGAGTGGGCGGGAGCGACACAGATACGCAGTATTTT
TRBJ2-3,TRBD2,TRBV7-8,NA,CASSLGRGSDTDTQYF,TGTGCCAGCAGCTTAGGGCGCGGGAGCGACACAGATACGCAGTATTTT
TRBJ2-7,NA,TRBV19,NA,CASSIEPTRSAGQYF,TGTGCCAGTAGTATCGAGCCTACGAGATCGGCTGGGCAGTACTTC
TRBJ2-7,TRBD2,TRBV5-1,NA,CASSLVPGTSGYEQYF,TGCGCCAGCAGCTTGGTTCCCGGAACTAGCGGCTACGAGCAGTACTTC
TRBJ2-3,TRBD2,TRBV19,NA,CASRGLAGVATQYF,TGTGCCAGCCGGGGACTAGCGGGAGTGGCTACGCAGTATTTT
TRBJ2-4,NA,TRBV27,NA,CASSLSTGTGKNIQYF,TGTGCCAGCAGTTTATCGACCGGAACGGGCAAAAACATTCAGTACTTC
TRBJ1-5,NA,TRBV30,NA,CAWSVRINQPQHF,TGTGCCTGGAGTGTACGGATCAATCAGCCCCAGCATTTT
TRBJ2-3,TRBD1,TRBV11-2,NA,CASSPRGKRDTQYF,TGTGCCAGCAGCCCCAGGGGGAAGAGAGATACGCAGTATTTT
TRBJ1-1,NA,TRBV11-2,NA,CASSFTLSTEAFF,TGTGCCAGCAGCTTCACTCTCTCCACTGAAGCTTTCTTT
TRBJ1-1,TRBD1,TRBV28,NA,CASSPGTGGTEAFF,TGTGCCAGCAGTCCTGGGACAGGGGGCACTGAAGCTTTCTTT
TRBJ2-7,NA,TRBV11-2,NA,CASGAVKYEQYF,TGTGCCAGTGGGGCAGTCAAGTACGAGCAGTACTTC
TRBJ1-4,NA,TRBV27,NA,CASSLAGFGEKLFF,TGTGCCAGCAGTTTAGCAGGGTTTGGCGAAAAACTGTTTTTT
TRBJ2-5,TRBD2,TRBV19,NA,CASERTSGSKETQYF,TGTGCCAGTGAGCGGACTAGCGGGAGTAAGGAGACCCAGTACTTC
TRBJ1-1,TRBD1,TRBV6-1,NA,CASREIDRGTAEAFF,TGTGCCAGCAGAGAAATTGACAGGGGGACAGCTGAAGCTTTCTTT
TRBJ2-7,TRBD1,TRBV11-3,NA,CASSLESTGGYEQYF,TGTGCCAGCAGCTTAGAATCAACAGGGGGTTACGAGCAGTACTTC
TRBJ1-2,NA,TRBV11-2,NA,CASSLGLNYGYTF,TGTGCCAGCAGCTTAGGTTTAAACTATGGCTACACCTTC
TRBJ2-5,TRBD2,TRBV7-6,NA,CASSFRKLAGGPLETQYF,TGTGCCAGCAGCTTTCGGAAACTAGCGGGAGGGCCATTAGAGACCCAGTACTTC
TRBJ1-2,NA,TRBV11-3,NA,CASSNRGYGYTF,TGTGCCAGCAGCAACCGGGGCTATGGCTACACCTTC
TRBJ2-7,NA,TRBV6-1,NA,CASSSGASHEQYF,TGTGCCAGCAGTTCCGGGGCGTCCCACGAGCAGTACTTC
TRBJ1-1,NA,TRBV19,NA,CASSLGRLNTEAFF,TGTGCCAGTAGTCTCGGACGGTTGAACACTGAAGCTTTCTTT
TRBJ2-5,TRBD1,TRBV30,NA,CAWRPTGGGQYF,TGTGCCTGGAGACCCACAGGGGGCGGTCAGTACTTC
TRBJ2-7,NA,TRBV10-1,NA,CASKGRNDYEQYF,TGCGCCAGCAAGGGCAGGAATGACTACGAGCAGTACTTC